The rows below give T cell receptor beta chains drawn from one sample of a study of blood T cell repertoires in COVID-19. Produced via immunoSEQ multiplex PCR; TCRdb's table is partial and in-frame only. This table holds approximately 290,000 clones, about 85% found once. Sequencing was carried out using peripheral blood. The receptors shown here come from a human donor with COVID-19, enrolled during active disease. The donor label of this sample is uncertain. Each CDR3 is given with its conserved first and last residue. Fields, in order: V gene, J gene, clone size, D gene, CDR3 protein, CDR3 DNA. D genes are given only for firm matches. Clone size appears in some rows only: once, few, many, or a class for an expanded clone.

v_call: TRBV7-3
j_call: TRBJ2-3
clone_size: .
d_call: .
cdr3_aa: CASSLTVQGIDTQYF
cdr3_nt: TGTGCCAGCAGCTTAACGGTGCAGGGTATAGATACGCAGTATTTT

v_call: TRBV2
j_call: TRBJ1-6
clone_size: .
d_call: .
cdr3_aa: CASSGYLSSYNSPLHF
cdr3_nt: TGTGCCAGCAGTGGGTACCTGAGCTCCTATAATTCACCCCTCCACTTT

v_call: TRBV5-1
j_call: TRBJ2-7
clone_size: .
d_call: .
cdr3_aa: CASSFDTSYEQYF
cdr3_nt: TGCGCCAGCAGCTTTGATACTTCCTACGAGCAGTACTTC

v_call: TRBV27
j_call: TRBJ2-7
clone_size: .
d_call: TRBD2
cdr3_aa: CASSLFLESPPGGTSGRTDF
cdr3_nt: TGTGCCAGCAGTTTATTCCTCGAGTCCCCTCCCGGGGGGACTAGCGGGAGGACCGACTTC

v_call: TRBV7-2
j_call: TRBJ1-1
clone_size: .
d_call: .
cdr3_aa: CASSFSLNTEAFF
cdr3_nt: TGTGCCAGCAGCTTCTCCTTGAACACTGAAGCTTTCTTT

v_call: TRBV18
j_call: TRBJ1-6
clone_size: .
d_call: TRBD1
cdr3_aa: CASSTGQGNNSPLHF
cdr3_nt: TGTGCCAGCTCCACGGGACAGGGGAATAATTCACCCCTCCACTTT

v_call: TRBV18
j_call: TRBJ1-5
clone_size: .
d_call: TRBD1
cdr3_aa: CASSLRQGGANQPQHF
cdr3_nt: TGTGCCAGCTCACTGCGACAGGGGGGAGCCAATCAGCCCCAGCATTTT

v_call: TRBV19
j_call: TRBJ1-5
clone_size: once
d_call: .
cdr3_aa: CASSLQYSNQPQHF
cdr3_nt: TGTGCCAGTAGTTTACAGTATAGCAATCAGCCCCAGCATTTT

v_call: TRBV7-2
j_call: TRBJ2-7
clone_size: once
d_call: TRBD1
cdr3_aa: CASSLALRDREYEQYF
cdr3_nt: TGTGCCAGCAGCTTAGCTTTGAGGGACAGGGAGTACGAGCAGTACTTC

v_call: TRBV19
j_call: TRBJ1-4
clone_size: .
d_call: .
cdr3_aa: CASTEDRNEKLFF
cdr3_nt: TGTGCCAGTACAGAGGACAGAAATGAAAAACTGTTTTTT

v_call: TRBV27
j_call: TRBJ2-1
clone_size: .
d_call: TRBD2
cdr3_aa: CASSSPSGRASNEQFF
cdr3_nt: TGTGCCAGCAGTTCCCCTAGCGGGAGGGCCTCGAATGAGCAGTTCTTC

v_call: TRBV28
j_call: TRBJ1-5
clone_size: once
d_call: TRBD1
cdr3_aa: CASSLWGQGRNQPQHF
cdr3_nt: TGTGCCAGCAGTTTATGGGGACAGGGTAGGAATCAGCCCCAGCATTTT

v_call: TRBV30
j_call: TRBJ2-2
clone_size: .
d_call: TRBD2
cdr3_aa: CAWSELAGAVGELFF
cdr3_nt: TGTGCCTGGAGTGAACTAGCGGGAGCGGTCGGGGAGCTGTTTTTT

v_call: TRBV9
j_call: TRBJ2-2
clone_size: .
d_call: .
cdr3_aa: CASSVPNTGELFF
cdr3_nt: TGTGCCAGCAGCGTACCAAACACCGGGGAGCTGTTTTTT

v_call: TRBV2
j_call: TRBJ2-4
clone_size: .
d_call: .
cdr3_aa: CASRFQDTNYSLAKNIQYF
cdr3_nt: TGTGCCAGCAGATTCCAGGACACGAACTATTCTCTAGCCAAAAACATTCAGTACTTC

v_call: TRBV5-5
j_call: TRBJ1-2
clone_size: .
d_call: TRBD1
cdr3_aa: CASSLRDRSDGYTF
cdr3_nt: TGTGCCAGCAGCCTCCGGGACAGGAGCGATGGCTACACCTTC

v_call: TRBV28
j_call: TRBJ2-5
clone_size: .
d_call: TRBD2
cdr3_aa: CASSSGLAGGPYQETQYF
cdr3_nt: TGTGCCAGCAGTTCTGGACTAGCGGGAGGTCCGTACCAAGAGACCCAGTACTTC

v_call: TRBV6-2/TRBV6-3
j_call: TRBJ1-1
clone_size: few
d_call: .
cdr3_aa: CASSYTTKQGWTTEAFF
cdr3_nt: TGTGCCAGCAGTTACACGACTAAACAGGGTTGGACCACTGAAGCTTTCTTT

v_call: TRBV27
j_call: TRBJ1-3
clone_size: .
d_call: .
cdr3_aa: CASSLSRSSGNTIYF
cdr3_nt: TGTGCCAGCAGTTTGAGCCGAAGCTCTGGAAACACCATATATTTT

v_call: TRBV19
j_call: TRBJ2-3
clone_size: .
d_call: TRBD2
cdr3_aa: CASSMGGTQTLDTQYF
cdr3_nt: TGTGCCAGTAGTATGGGAGGGACCCAAACATTAGATACGCAGTATTTT

v_call: TRBV27
j_call: TRBJ1-1
clone_size: .
d_call: TRBD1
cdr3_aa: CASSSGTGLNTEAFF
cdr3_nt: TGTGCCAGCAGTTCCGGGACAGGGCTGAACACTGAAGCTTTCTTT

v_call: TRBV19
j_call: TRBJ1-1
clone_size: .
d_call: .
cdr3_aa: CASSASPAGNTEAFF
cdr3_nt: TGTGCCAGTAGTGCGTCACCGGCAGGGAACACTGAAGCTTTCTTT

v_call: TRBV24-1
j_call: TRBJ2-7
clone_size: .
d_call: .
cdr3_aa: CATSPQGYEQYF
cdr3_nt: TGTGCCACAAGTCCTCAGGGTTACGAGCAGTACTTC

v_call: TRBV3-1/TRBV3-2
j_call: TRBJ1-6
clone_size: .
d_call: .
cdr3_aa: CASSQAQERGPLHF
cdr3_nt: TGTGCCAGCAGCCAAGCTCAGGAGAGGGGGCCCCTCCACTTT

v_call: TRBV12-3/TRBV12-4
j_call: TRBJ2-7
clone_size: .
d_call: TRBD1
cdr3_aa: CASSQRQGYEQYF
cdr3_nt: TGTGCCAGCAGTCAGCGACAGGGTTACGAGCAGTACTTC

v_call: TRBV10-3
j_call: TRBJ1-2
clone_size: few
d_call: TRBD1
cdr3_aa: CAISLSGTDYGYTF
cdr3_nt: TGTGCCATCAGTTTATCCGGGACAGACTATGGCTACACCTTC

v_call: TRBV4-1
j_call: TRBJ1-4
clone_size: few
d_call: .
cdr3_aa: CASSTQGNEKLFF
cdr3_nt: TGCGCCAGCAGCACCCAGGGTAATGAAAAACTGTTTTTT

v_call: TRBV9
j_call: TRBJ2-1
clone_size: .
d_call: .
cdr3_aa: CASSVGQANYNEQFF
cdr3_nt: TGTGCCAGCAGCGTAGGCCAGGCGAACTACAATGAGCAGTTCTTC

v_call: TRBV30
j_call: TRBJ1-1
clone_size: .
d_call: .
cdr3_aa: CAWSAHAEAFF
cdr3_nt: TGTGCCTGGAGTGCCCATGCTGAAGCTTTCTTT

v_call: TRBV6-4
j_call: TRBJ2-1
clone_size: .
d_call: TRBD2
cdr3_aa: CASSDTAGVLNEQFF
cdr3_nt: TGTGCCAGCAGTGATACGGCGGGAGTATTGAATGAGCAGTTCTTC

v_call: TRBV6-1
j_call: TRBJ2-7
clone_size: .
d_call: TRBD2
cdr3_aa: CASSDRREGEQYF
cdr3_nt: TGTGCCAGCAGTGATCGGCGGGAGGGCGAGCAGTACTTC

v_call: TRBV7-2
j_call: TRBJ2-3
clone_size: .
d_call: .
cdr3_aa: CASSLQGGPSTDTQYF
cdr3_nt: TGTGCCAGCAGCTTACAGGGGGGACCAAGCACAGATACGCAGTATTTT

v_call: TRBV15
j_call: TRBJ1-1
clone_size: .
d_call: .
cdr3_aa: CATSRDPLGGRWNTEAFF
cdr3_nt: TGTGCCACCAGCAGAGATCCTCTCGGGGGTCGTTGGAACACTGAAGCTTTCTTT

v_call: TRBV12-3/TRBV12-4
j_call: TRBJ1-2
clone_size: .
d_call: .
cdr3_aa: CASSLGADYGYTF
cdr3_nt: TGTGCCAGCAGTTTAGGTGCAGACTATGGCTACACCTTC

v_call: TRBV6-6
j_call: TRBJ1-2
clone_size: .
d_call: TRBD1
cdr3_aa: CASSRTGARGYTF
cdr3_nt: TGTGCCAGCAGTCGGACAGGGGCCCGTGGCTACACCTTC

v_call: TRBV11-3
j_call: TRBJ2-7
clone_size: .
d_call: TRBD1
cdr3_aa: CASSFGTGSDEQYF
cdr3_nt: TGTGCCAGCAGCTTTGGGACAGGGTCGGACGAGCAGTACTTC

v_call: TRBV5-1
j_call: TRBJ1-2
clone_size: .
d_call: TRBD1
cdr3_aa: CASSLQGDYGYTF
cdr3_nt: TGCGCCAGCAGCCTACAGGGGGACTATGGCTACACCTTC

v_call: TRBV18
j_call: TRBJ2-7
clone_size: .
d_call: TRBD2
cdr3_aa: CASSPAPPGTSGSYEQYF
cdr3_nt: TGTGCCAGCTCACCGGCCCCCCCAGGGACTAGCGGCTCCTACGAGCAGTACTTC

v_call: TRBV28
j_call: TRBJ2-1
clone_size: .
d_call: .
cdr3_aa: CASSFRSEQFF
cdr3_nt: TGTGCCAGCAGTTTCCGGAGCGAGCAGTTCTTC

v_call: TRBV9
j_call: TRBJ1-1
clone_size: .
d_call: .
cdr3_aa: CASSSDPGSTEAFF
cdr3_nt: TGTGCCAGCAGCTCGGACCCCGGGAGTACTGAAGCTTTCTTT

v_call: TRBV6-5
j_call: TRBJ1-3
clone_size: .
d_call: .
cdr3_aa: CASNGLSPGNTIYF
cdr3_nt: TGTGCCAGCAATGGCTTATCCCCCGGAAACACCATATATTTT

v_call: TRBV5-1
j_call: TRBJ2-7
clone_size: .
d_call: .
cdr3_aa: CASSFVGAGYYEQYF
cdr3_nt: TGCGCCAGCAGCTTTGTGGGGGCGGGCTACTACGAGCAGTACTTC

v_call: TRBV27
j_call: TRBJ2-3
clone_size: .
d_call: .
cdr3_aa: CASSLGGGGDTQYF
cdr3_nt: TGTGCCAGCAGTTTAGGTGGCGGAGGGGATACGCAGTATTTT

v_call: TRBV11-2
j_call: TRBJ2-2
clone_size: .
d_call: .
cdr3_aa: CASSPGVDTGELFF
cdr3_nt: TGTGCCAGCAGCCCGGGGGTGGACACCGGGGAGCTGTTTTTT

v_call: TRBV5-4
j_call: TRBJ1-2
clone_size: .
d_call: .
cdr3_aa: CASSFGQPGYGYTF
cdr3_nt: TGTGCCAGCAGCTTCGGACAGCCAGGCTATGGCTACACCTTC

v_call: TRBV19
j_call: TRBJ2-3
clone_size: once
d_call: TRBD2
cdr3_aa: CASSIGGTSGDTDTQYF
cdr3_nt: TGTGCCAGTAGTATAGGAGGGACTAGCGGGGATACAGATACGCAGTATTTT

v_call: TRBV5-1
j_call: TRBJ1-1
clone_size: .
d_call: TRBD1
cdr3_aa: CASSEGAGAEAFF
cdr3_nt: TGCGCCAGCAGCGAGGGGGCCGGGGCTGAAGCTTTCTTT